A selection of T cell receptor beta chains follows, all from one sample in a study of shared clonotypes between healthy human individuals. Assay: immunoSEQ multiplex PCR; the TCRdb copy retains only in-frame clones and omits some. The data contain about 2 million clones, approximately 94% of them seen just once; the ten biggest clones take up about 1.1%. Sequenced input: naive CD8+ T cells sorted from blood. The receptors derive from a man between 18 and 29 years old in good health. Each CDR3 is given with its conserved first and last residue. The order of the fields is J gene, V gene, D gene, clone size, CDR3 protein, CDR3 DNA. The D gene is left open where the match is weak. Size tells how often a clone was seen (once, few, many) or the class of an expanded clone, and some rows leave it out.

J: TRBJ1-2
V: TRBV10-1
D: -
size: -
CDR3: CASSELPLFIYGYTF
DNA: TGCGCCAGCAGTGAGCTTCCCTTGTTTATCTATGGCTACACCTTC

J: TRBJ1-1
V: TRBV30
D: -
size: -
CDR3: CAWSGGSGRVNTEAFF
DNA: TGTGCCTGGAGTGGAGGGAGCGGCAGAGTAAACACTGAAGCTTTCTTT

J: TRBJ1-6
V: TRBV6-6
D: -
size: -
CDR3: CASNPHSYNSPLHF
DNA: TGTGCCAGCAACCCGCACTCCTATAATTCACCCCTCCACTTT

J: TRBJ1-1
V: TRBV5-1
D: -
size: once
CDR3: CASSEGLVTEAFF
DNA: TGCGCCAGCAGCGAGGGGTTGGTCACTGAAGCTTTCTTT

J: TRBJ2-4
V: TRBV18
D: -
size: -
CDR3: CASSEGVMTKNIQYF
DNA: TGTGCCAGCTCCGAAGGGGTTATGACCAAAAACATTCAGTACTTC

J: TRBJ2-1
V: TRBV5-6
D: -
size: -
CDR3: CASSLTRNEQFF
DNA: TGTGCCAGCAGCTTGACAAGGAATGAGCAGTTCTTC

J: TRBJ2-6
V: TRBV5-6
D: TRBD1
size: -
CDR3: CASSPQGLWVLAGANVLTF
DNA: TGTGCCAGCAGCCCACAGGGGCTGTGGGTGTTAGCTGGGGCCAACGTCCTGACTTTC

J: TRBJ2-3
V: TRBV4-1
D: TRBD1
size: -
CDR3: CASSRRDSLTDTQYF
DNA: TGCGCCAGCAGCCGCCGGGACAGTCTAACAGATACGCAGTATTTT

J: TRBJ1-4
V: TRBV5-1
D: -
size: -
CDR3: CASSLGQSEGVGEKLFF
DNA: TGCGCCAGCAGCTTGGGTCAATCGGAAGGGGTTGGTGAAAAACTGTTTTTT

J: TRBJ2-1
V: TRBV6-5
D: TRBD2
size: once
CDR3: CASSYGTSGGYNEQFF
DNA: TGTGCCAGCAGTTACGGGACTAGCGGGGGTTACAATGAGCAGTTCTTC